One sample yielded the 6 T cell receptor beta chains listed below, sequenced in a study of patients and donors after allogeneic stem cell transplantation. TCRdb ran MiXCR on the RT-PCR reads and lists one entry per CDR3 protein. The repertoire holds about 74,000 distinct CDR3 sequences, with more than 20% as singletons. Source material: blood, either unsorted or a sorted T cell fraction (not recorded which). The source is a human donor who was either an allogeneic HSCT recipient or a stem cell or donor lymphocyte infusion donor (not recorded which). It is not recorded whose cells these are; they may come from a transplant donor.

This clonotype was seen ten or more times. This chain connects TRBV12-3 or TRBV12-4 to TRBJ1-1; TRBD1 aligns across 8 bases. With V trimmed by 3 bases and J by 6 bases, 6 bases remained unmatched. This CDR3 spans 14 amino acids. CDR3 nucleotides: TGTGCCAGCAGTTTTACAGGGGGAACTGCTGAAGCTTTCTTT. Amino acids: CASSFTGGTAEAFF.

This chain connects TRBV12-3 or TRBV12-4 to TRBJ2-2; D is unresolved. Trimming left V 1 base short and J 4 bases short, with 4 bases between. This CDR3 contains 13 residues. The chain's CDR3 is CASSLGFTGELFF. The DNA for the CDR3 is TGTGCCAGCAGTTTAGGCTTCACCGGGGAGCTGTTTTTT.

The V and J genes are TRBV28 and TRBJ1-2, with 7 bases lining up with TRBD1. Germline V CDR1 and CDR2: MDHEN, SYDVKM. The CDR3 runs to 14 residues. V shed 5 bases and J 4 bases; nucleotides not matched to a gene: 7. The chain's CDR3 is CASSTGTVGYGYTF. CDR3 coding DNA: TGTGCCAGCAGTACGGGGACAGTTGGCTATGGCTACACCTTC.

The V and J genes are TRBV6-5 and TRBJ2-2; 10 nucleotides line up with TRBD1. Germline loops: CDR1 MNHEY, CDR2 SVGAGI. The CDR3 length is 16 residues. With V trimmed by 8 bases and J by 5 bases, 11 bases remained unmatched. CDR3 DNA sequence: TGTGCCAGCTCCCCTTGGACAGGGGGACGAACCGGGGAGCTGTTTTTT. It yields the protein CASSPWTGGRTGELFF.

The genes are TRBV2 and TRBJ2-7; D possibly uses TRBD1 or TRBD2 (5 bases each). Trimming left V 6 bases short and J 4 bases short, with 13 bases between. This CDR3 spans 13 amino acids. The germline gives CDR1 SNHLY, CDR2 FYNNEI. For the CDR3, the DNA is TGTGCCAGCAGGGGACCCGGCGGTTACGAGCAGTACTTC. As protein: CASRGPGGYEQYF.

This chain connects TRBV29-1 to TRBJ1-1, with 8 bases that match TRBD1. The CDR3 contains 12 residues. Germline assignment: CDR1 SQVTM and CDR2 ANQGSEA. The CDR3 protein is CSDRGFGTEAFF. CDR3 sequence (DNA): TGCAGTGACAGGGGATTCGGCACTGAAGCTTTCTTT.